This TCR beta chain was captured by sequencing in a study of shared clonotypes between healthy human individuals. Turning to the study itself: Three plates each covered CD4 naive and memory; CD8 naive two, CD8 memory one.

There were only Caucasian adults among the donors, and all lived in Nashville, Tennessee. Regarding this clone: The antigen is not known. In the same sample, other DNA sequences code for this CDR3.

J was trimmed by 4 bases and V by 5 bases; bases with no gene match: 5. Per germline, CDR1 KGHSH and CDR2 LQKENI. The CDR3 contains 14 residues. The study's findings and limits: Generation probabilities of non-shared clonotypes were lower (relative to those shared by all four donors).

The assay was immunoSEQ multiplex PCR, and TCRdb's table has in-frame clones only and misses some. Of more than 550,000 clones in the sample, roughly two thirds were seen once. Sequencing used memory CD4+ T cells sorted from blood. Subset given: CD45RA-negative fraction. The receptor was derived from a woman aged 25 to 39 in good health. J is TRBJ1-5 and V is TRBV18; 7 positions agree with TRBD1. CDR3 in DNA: TGTGCCAGCTCAGCGGGACAGACGAATCAGCCCCAGCATTTT. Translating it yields CASSAGQTNQPQHF. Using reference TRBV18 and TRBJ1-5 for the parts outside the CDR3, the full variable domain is NAGVMQNPRHLVRRRGQEARLRCSPMKGHSHVYWYRQLPEEGLKFMVYLQKENIIDESGMPKERFSAEFPKEGPSILRIQQVVRGDSAAYFCASSAGQTNQPQHFGDGTRLSIL.